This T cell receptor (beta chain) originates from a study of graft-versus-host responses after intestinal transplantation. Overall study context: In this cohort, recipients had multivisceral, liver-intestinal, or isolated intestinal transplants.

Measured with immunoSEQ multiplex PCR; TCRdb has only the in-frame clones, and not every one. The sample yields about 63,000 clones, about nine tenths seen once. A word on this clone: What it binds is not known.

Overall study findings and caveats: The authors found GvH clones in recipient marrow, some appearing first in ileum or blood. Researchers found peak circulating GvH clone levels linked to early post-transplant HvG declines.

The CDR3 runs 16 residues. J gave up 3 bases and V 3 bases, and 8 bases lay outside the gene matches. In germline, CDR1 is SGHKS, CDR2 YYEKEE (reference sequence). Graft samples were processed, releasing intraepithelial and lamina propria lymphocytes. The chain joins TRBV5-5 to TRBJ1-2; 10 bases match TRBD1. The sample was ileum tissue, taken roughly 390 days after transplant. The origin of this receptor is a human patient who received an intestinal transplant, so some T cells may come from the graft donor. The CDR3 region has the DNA TGTGCCAGCAGCTCTCCTCTGGGACAGGGGTACTATGGCTACACCTTC. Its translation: CASSSPLGQGYYGYTF.